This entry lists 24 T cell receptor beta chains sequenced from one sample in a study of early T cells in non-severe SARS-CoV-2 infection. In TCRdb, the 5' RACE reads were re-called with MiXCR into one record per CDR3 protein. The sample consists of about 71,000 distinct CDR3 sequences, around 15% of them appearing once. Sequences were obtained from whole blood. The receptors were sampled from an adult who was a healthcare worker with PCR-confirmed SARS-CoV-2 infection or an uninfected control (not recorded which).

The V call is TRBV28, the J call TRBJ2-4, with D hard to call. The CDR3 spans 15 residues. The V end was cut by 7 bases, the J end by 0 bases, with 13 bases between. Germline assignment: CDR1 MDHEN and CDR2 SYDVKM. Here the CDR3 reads CASTPLGLAKNIQYF. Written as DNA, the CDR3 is TGTGCCAGCACCCCCCTAGGGCTAGCCAAAAACATTCAGTACTTC.

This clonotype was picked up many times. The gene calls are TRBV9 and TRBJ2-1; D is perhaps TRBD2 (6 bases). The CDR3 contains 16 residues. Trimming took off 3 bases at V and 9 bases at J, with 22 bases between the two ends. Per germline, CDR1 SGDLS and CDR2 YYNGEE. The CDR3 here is CASSEVENGGGSEQFF. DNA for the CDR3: TGTGCCAGCAGCGAGGTTGAAAACGGAGGAGGGAGTGAGCAGTTCTTC.

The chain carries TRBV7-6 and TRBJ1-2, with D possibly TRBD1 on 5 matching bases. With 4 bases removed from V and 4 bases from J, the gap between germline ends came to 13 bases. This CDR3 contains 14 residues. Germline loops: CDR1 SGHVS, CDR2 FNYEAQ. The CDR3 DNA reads TGTGCCAGCAGCTCATACAGGAGTGCCTATGGCTACACCTTC. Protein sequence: CASSSYRSAYGYTF.

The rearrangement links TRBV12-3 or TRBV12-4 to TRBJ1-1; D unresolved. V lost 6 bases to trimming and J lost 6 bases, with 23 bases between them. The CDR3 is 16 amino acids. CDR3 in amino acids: CASSSSPRALGPEAFF. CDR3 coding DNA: TGTGCCAGCAGCTCATCCCCGAGGGCCCTTGGGCCTGAAGCTTTCTTT.

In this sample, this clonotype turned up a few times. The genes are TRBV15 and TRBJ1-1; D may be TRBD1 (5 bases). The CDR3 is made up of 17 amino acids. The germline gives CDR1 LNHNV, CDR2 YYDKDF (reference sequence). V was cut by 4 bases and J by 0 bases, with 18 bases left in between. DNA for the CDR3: TGTGCCACCAGCAAACAGCCGAAAGGGGTGGTGAACACTGAAGCTTTCTTT. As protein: CATSKQPKGVVNTEAFF.

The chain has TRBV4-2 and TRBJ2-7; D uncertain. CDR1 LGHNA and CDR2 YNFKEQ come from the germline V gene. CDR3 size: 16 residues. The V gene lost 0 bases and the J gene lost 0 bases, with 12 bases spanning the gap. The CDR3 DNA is TGTGCCAGCAGCCAAGATCGTCTAGTCTCCTCCTACGAGCAGTACTTC. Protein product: CASSQDRLVSSYEQYF.

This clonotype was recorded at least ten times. CDR3 DNA: TGTGCCAGCAGTCCGGGACCTCCGGAGAACACTGAAGCTTTCTTT. Translation: CASSPGPPENTEAFF. The chain links TRBV7-6 to TRBJ1-1; D possibly corresponds to TRBD1 (5 bases). Germline CDR1 is SGHVS and CDR2 is FNYEAQ. The V gene lost 6 bases and the J gene lost 1 base, with 15 bases spanning the gap. The CDR3 has 15 amino acids. Looking up the rest from reference TRBV7-6 and TRBJ1-1 gives the full variable domain: GAGVSQSPRYKVTKRGQDVALRCDPISGHVSLYWYRQALGQGPEFLTYFNYEAQQDKSGLPNDRFSAERPEGSISTLTIQRTEQRDSAMYRCASSPGPPENTEAFFGQGTRLTVV.

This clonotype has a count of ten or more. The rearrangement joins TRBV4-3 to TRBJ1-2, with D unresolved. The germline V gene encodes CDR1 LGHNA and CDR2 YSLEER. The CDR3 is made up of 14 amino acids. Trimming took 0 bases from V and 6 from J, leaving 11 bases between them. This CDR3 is CASSQDTWSDGYTF. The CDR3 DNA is TGCGCCAGCAGCCAAGACACATGGAGTGATGGCTACACCTTC.

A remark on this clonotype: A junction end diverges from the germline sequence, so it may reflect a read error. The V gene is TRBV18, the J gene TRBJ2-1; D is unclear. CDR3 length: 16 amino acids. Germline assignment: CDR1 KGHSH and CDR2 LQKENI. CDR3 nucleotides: TGTGCCAGCTCGCCGCCGATTGGTGGGTCCTACAATGAGCAGTTGTTC. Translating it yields CASSPPIGGSYNEQLF.

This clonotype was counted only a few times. CDR3 coding DNA: TGTGCCAGCAGTGAAGCCAGGGGTAGTAATTCACCCCTCCACTTT. Residues: CASSEARGSNSPLHF. The chain has TRBV2 and TRBJ1-6, with TRBD1 as a possible D gene (6 bases). The germline gives CDR1 SNHLY, CDR2 FYNNEI. Trimming removed 0 bases from V and 6 bases from J, with 9 bases in between. This CDR3 is 15 amino acids long. Full variable domain (rest looked up from reference TRBV2 and TRBJ1-6): EPEVTQTPSHQVTQMGQEVILRCVPISNHLYFYWYRQILGQKVEFLVSFYNNEISEKSEIFDDQFSVERPDGSNFTLKIRSTKLEDSAMYFCASSEARGSNSPLHFGNGTRLTVT.

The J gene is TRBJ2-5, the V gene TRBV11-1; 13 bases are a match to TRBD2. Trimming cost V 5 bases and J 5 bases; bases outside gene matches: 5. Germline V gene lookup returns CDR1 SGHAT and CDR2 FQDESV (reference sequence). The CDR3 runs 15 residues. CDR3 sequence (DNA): TGTGCCAGCAGCCGCGGACTAGCGGGGGATGAGACCCAGTACTTC. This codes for CASSRGLAGDETQYF.

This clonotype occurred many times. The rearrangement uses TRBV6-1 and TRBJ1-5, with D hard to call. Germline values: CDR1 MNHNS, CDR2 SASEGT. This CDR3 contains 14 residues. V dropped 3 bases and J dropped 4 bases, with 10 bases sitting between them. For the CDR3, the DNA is TGTGCCAGCAGTGAGGGAACAGAAAATCAGCCCCAGCATTTT. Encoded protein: CASSEGTENQPQHF.

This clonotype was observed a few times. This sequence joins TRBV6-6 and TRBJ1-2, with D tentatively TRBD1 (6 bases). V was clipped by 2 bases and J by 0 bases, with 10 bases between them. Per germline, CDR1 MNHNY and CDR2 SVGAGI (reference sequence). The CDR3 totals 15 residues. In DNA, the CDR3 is TGTGCCAGCAGTTACACGGGGGCTTCTAACTATGGCTACACCTTC. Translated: CASSYTGASNYGYTF.

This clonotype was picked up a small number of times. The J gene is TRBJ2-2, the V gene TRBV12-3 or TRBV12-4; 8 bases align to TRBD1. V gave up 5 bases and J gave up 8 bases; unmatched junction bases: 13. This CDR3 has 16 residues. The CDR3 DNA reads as TGTGCCAGCAGTCACCCTTACGGGACAGGAAAAGGGGAGCTGTTTTTT. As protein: CASSHPYGTGKGELFF.

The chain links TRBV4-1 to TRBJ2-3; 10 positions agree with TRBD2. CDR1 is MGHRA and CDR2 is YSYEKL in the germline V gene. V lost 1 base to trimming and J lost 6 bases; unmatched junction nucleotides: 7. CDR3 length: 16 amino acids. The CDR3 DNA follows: TGCGCCAGCAGCCAAGTCAAGCGGGGGGGATTGGATACGCAGTATTTT. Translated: CASSQVKRGGLDTQYF.

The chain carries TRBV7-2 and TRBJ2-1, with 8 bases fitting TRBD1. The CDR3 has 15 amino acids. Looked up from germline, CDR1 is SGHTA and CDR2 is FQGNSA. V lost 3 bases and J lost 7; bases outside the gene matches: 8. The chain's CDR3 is CASSFGTGERNEQFF. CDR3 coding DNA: TGTGCCAGCAGCTTTGGGACAGGCGAAAGAAATGAGCAGTTCTTC.

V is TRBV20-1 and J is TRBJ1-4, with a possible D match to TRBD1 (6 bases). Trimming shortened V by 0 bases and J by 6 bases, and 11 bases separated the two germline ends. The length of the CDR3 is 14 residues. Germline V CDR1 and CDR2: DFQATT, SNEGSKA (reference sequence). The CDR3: CSAREWAGDEKLFF. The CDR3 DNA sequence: TGCAGTGCTAGAGAATGGGCAGGGGATGAAAAACTGTTTTTT.

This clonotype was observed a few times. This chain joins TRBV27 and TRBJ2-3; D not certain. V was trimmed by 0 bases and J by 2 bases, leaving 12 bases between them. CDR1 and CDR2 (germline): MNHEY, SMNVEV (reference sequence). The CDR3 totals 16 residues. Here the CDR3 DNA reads TGTGCCAGCAGTTTATCAGGGTTTTTCATCACAGATACGCAGTATTTT. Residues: CASSLSGFFITDTQYF.

The CDR3 here is CASSYRDSSTDTQYF. DNA for the CDR3: TGTGCCAGCAGCTATCGGGACAGTAGCACAGATACGCAGTATTTT. The chain carries TRBV7-2 and TRBJ2-3, with 7 bases identical to TRBD1. V was clipped by 4 bases and J by 0 bases; unmatched bases: 4. CDR1 is SGHTA, CDR2 FQGNSA, per germline. This CDR3 has 15 residues.

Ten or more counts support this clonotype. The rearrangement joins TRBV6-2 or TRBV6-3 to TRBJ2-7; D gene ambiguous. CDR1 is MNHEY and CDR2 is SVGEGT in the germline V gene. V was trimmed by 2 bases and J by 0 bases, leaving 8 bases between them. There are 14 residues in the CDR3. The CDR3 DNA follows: TGTGCCAGCAGTTACACGACCAACTCCTACGAGCAGTACTTC. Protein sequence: CASSYTTNSYEQYF.

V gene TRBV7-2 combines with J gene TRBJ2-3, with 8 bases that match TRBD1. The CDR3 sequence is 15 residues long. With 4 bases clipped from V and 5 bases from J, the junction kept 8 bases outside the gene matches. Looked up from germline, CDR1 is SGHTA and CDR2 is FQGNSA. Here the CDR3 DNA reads TGTGCCAGCAGCTCCTCCAGGGGGCACGTAGATACGCAGTATTTT. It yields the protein CASSSSRGHVDTQYF.

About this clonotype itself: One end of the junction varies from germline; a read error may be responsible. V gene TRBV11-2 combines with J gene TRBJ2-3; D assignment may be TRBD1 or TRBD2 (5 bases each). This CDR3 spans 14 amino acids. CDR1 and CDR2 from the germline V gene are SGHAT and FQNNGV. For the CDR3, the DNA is TGTGCCAGCAACTTAGGACACGGGGCAGATACGCAGTATTTT. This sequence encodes CASNLGHGADTQYF.

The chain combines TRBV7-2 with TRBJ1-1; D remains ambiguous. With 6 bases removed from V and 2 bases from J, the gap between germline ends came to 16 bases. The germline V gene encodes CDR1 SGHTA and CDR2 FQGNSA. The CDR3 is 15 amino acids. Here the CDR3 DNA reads TGTGCCAGCAGTCGGGCCCCCGGGAGAAACACTGAAGCTTTCTTT. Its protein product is CASSRAPGRNTEAFF.

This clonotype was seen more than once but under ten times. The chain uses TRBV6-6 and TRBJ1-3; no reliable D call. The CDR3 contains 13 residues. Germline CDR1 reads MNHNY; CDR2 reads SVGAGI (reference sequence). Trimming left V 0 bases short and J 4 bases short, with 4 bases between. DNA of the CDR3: TGTGCCAGCAGTTACTCCCCGGGAAACACCATATATTTT. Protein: CASSYSPGNTIYF.